This T cell receptor beta chain derives from a study of CD8+ T cells in alopecia areata. Whole-study results and caveats: Patients showed less clear TCR sequence sharing than mice, possibly partly because of HLA diversity. On tofacitinib, scalp clonality and expanded CD8+ clones among top 100 fell significantly. Among the cells sequenced in scalp samples are also the resident alphabeta T cells of normal skin.

RNA extraction and reverse transcription yielded cDNA as sequencing template. Some clones are missing from TCRdb's copy, which holds only in-frame ones; the method was immunoSEQ multiplex PCR. The table lists about 110,000 clones, roughly three fifths of them singletons, with 9% to 15% in the top ten. The CDR3 is 14 amino acids. Germline V gives CDR1 MGHRA, CDR2 YSYEKL. Trimming took 5 bases from V and 1 from J, leaving 11 bases between them. Concerning this clone: Its specificity is not known.

Treatment given: oral pan-JAK inhibitor, 5-10 mg twice daily. Collection of lesional scalp punch biopsies and peripheral blood was performed in alopecia areata patients. The origin of this receptor is a human donor with alopecia areata. The chain combines TRBV4-1 with TRBJ1-1; no clear D. The sequencing used CD8+ T cells sorted from blood, collected at week 24, from a patient treated with tofacitinib. The CDR3 here is CASSSNQANTEAFF. CDR3 bases: TGCGCCAGCAGCAGTAATCAGGCGAACACTGAAGCTTTCTTT.